Reported below is one T cell receptor (beta chain). Primers included in the PCR were 60 Vbeta and 13 Jbeta primers. Repertoires were generated with immunoSEQ multiplex PCR, while TCRdb's copy carries only in-frame clones and drops some. Among over 65,000 clones listed, 65% to 80% were seen once. The data were taken from a study of cytomegalovirus exposure and HLA in healthy donors. This CDR3 is built from 15 residues. With 5 bases clipped from V and 1 base from J, the junction kept 7 bases outside the gene matches. The germline V gene has CDR1 SGHRS and CDR2 YFSETQ. The V call is TRBV5-1, the J call TRBJ2-5; 8 bases agree with TRBD2. The sequenced sample was PBMCs. The origin of this receptor is a human donor in good health. The CDR3 reads CASSRAGEIQETQYF. As DNA, the CDR3 is TGCGCCAGCAGTCGAGCGGGGGAGATCCAAGAGACCCAGTACTTC.